Presented here are 7 T cell receptor beta chains from one specimen sequenced in a study of blood T cell repertoires in COVID-19. Profiled with immunoSEQ multiplex PCR; TCRdb holds only in-frame clones, not every one. The data show about 190,000 clones, with roughly four fifths seen just once and less than 15% held by the top ten. Sequencing was carried out using peripheral blood. Every receptor here comes from a man aged 50 to 60 who had recovered from COVID-19.

The J gene is TRBJ2-5, the V gene TRBV19; 9 nucleotides match TRBD1. This CDR3 spans 16 amino acids. V shed 5 bases and J 3 bases; nucleotides not matched to a gene: 10. Looked up from germline, CDR1 is LNHDA and CDR2 is SQIVND (reference sequence). In DNA form, the CDR3 reads TGTGCCAGTAGTCCGGGGGGACAGGGCATTAAAGAGACCCAGTACTTC. Residues: CASSPGGQGIKETQYF.

The rearrangement uses TRBV5-4 and TRBJ2-7; D is unresolved. Trimming shortened V by 0 bases and J by 4 bases, and 20 bases separated the two germline ends. Germline assignment: CDR1 SGHNT and CDR2 YYREEE (reference sequence). The CDR3 has 17 residues. As DNA, the CDR3 is TGTGCCAGCAGCTTGGTTGGCAGCTCGGTTCCTAGGTACGAGCAGTACTTC. The encoded protein is CASSLVGSSVPRYEQYF.

The V gene is TRBV13, the J gene TRBJ1-2; perhaps TRBD1 as D (5 bases). Trimming took off 5 bases at V and 6 bases at J, with 13 bases between the two ends. The CDR3 has 13 residues. The germline V gene has CDR1 PRHDT and CDR2 FYEKMQ (reference sequence). The CDR3 is CASSLGQTHGYTF. In nucleotides, the CDR3 is TGTGCCAGCAGCCTCGGACAAACTCATGGCTACACCTTC.

CDR3 coding DNA: TGTGCCAGCAGCGTCAGTCGGGGGGAAATAAACAGTGGGAACTATGGCTACACCTTC. This translates into CASSVSRGEINSGNYGYTF. V and J are TRBV7-9 and TRBJ1-2; D possibly corresponds to TRBD1 (5 bases). V was clipped by 5 bases and J by 2 bases, with 27 bases between them. The CDR3 is 19 amino acids. CDR1 is SEHNR and CDR2 is FQNEAQ in the germline V gene (reference sequence).

This sequence joins TRBV5-4 and TRBJ1-4; 8 nucleotides agree with TRBD1. This CDR3 region has 17 residues. The V gene end was trimmed by 3 bases and the J gene end by 4 bases; junction bases not matched to a gene: 11. Germline V gene lookup returns CDR1 SGHNT and CDR2 YYREEE (reference sequence). CDR3: CASSSSRDRLNNEKLFF. CDR3 nucleotide sequence: TGTGCCAGCAGCTCGTCCCGGGACAGGCTTAATAATGAAAAACTGTTTTTT.

This clone was found a few times. The rearrangement joins TRBV3-1 (or the pseudogene TRBV3-2) to TRBJ2-4, with 9 bases identical to TRBD1. Germline V CDR1 and CDR2: LGHDT, YNNKEL (reference sequence). This CDR3 is 18 amino acids long. V shed 4 bases and J 8 bases; nucleotides not matched to a gene: 18. The CDR3 here is CASSPSLGTGTPGHIQYF. CDR3 sequence (DNA): TGTGCCAGCAGCCCCTCCCTAGGGACAGGGACCCCTGGACACATTCAGTACTTC.

The CDR3 sequence: CASSRMGGEQYF. CDR3 DNA sequence: TGTGCCAGCAGCCGCATGGGGGGCGAGCAGTACTTC. The rearrangement joins TRBV3-1 (or the pseudogene TRBV3-2) to TRBJ2-7, with a weak D call TRBD2 (6 bases). Trimming left V 4 bases short and J 6 bases short, with 10 bases between. Germline V gene sequence: CDR1 LGHDT, CDR2 YNNKEL (reference sequence). There are 12 residues in the CDR3.